One T cell receptor beta chain is described in this entry. Its antigen is unknown. Within one base of it there is no much larger clone, and no base qualities were kept. The data stem from a study of T cell responses to AZD1222 COVID-19 vaccine (dated by TCRdb to about 2021). Describing the broader study: A total of 230 to 250 trial participants underwent TCR sequencing, of whom nearly 210 received two doses of AZD1222 and some 25 received two doses of the MenACWY control vaccine. Trial participants were enrolled by age into subgroups of 18-55, 56-69 and 70-plus years, and around 140, 26 and 57 TCR-sequenced participants, respectively, were included in these subgroups.

The CDR3 regions of human TCRbeta chains were subjected to immunosequencing. The authors' pipeline ran thus. Repertoire TCRs were checked for matches against a reference library of SARS-CoV-2-specific TCRs that had been generated using the MIRA antigen-specificity platform. Breadth meant the fraction of unique TCRs that were SARS-CoV-2-associated, whereas depth meant the fraction of total T cells that were SARS-CoV-2-associated. Each spike-specific TCR was assigned to its reactive spike region and to a CD4 or CD8 class using the MIRA data. Log10-transformed breadth and depth values were compared by one-way ANOVA with Sidak's multiple comparisons tests. This is the immuneACCESS table as TCRdb keeps it, with only in-frame sequences that have V and J called. A part of the clones is gone; compared with another copy, unresolved V genes explain less than half, and the rest is unexplained. V, J and clone size are those of that table, while D and trimming were read from the DNA. The sample table holds 110,000 or so clones, of which nearly 90% were seen once. More than 10% of the sample is held by the ten biggest clonotypes.

The germline V gene (reference sequence) supplies CDR1 LGHDT and CDR2 YNNKEL. The CDR3 runs 13 amino acids, cysteine and phenylalanine included. The only DNA kept is the CDR3, 39 bases in frame from the first base. Trimming takes 1 base from V and 8 bases from J, and the germline ends sit 9 bases apart. General conclusions and limits of the study: A significant rise in spike-specific TCR breadth and depth was observed after two AZD1222 doses relative to day 0 and relative to MenACWY recipients. Participants were mostly white British and included more females than males, and it was suggested by the authors that clonal diversity may have been underestimated. Nearly half of unique spike-specific TCRs reportedly recognized epitopes outside regions mutated in the B.1.351 and B.1.1.7 variants. Vaccine-associated CD4 TCRs spanned the whole spike protein, with dominant responses in regions 160-218 and 743-854. The 56-69-year group was small, and its depth increase did not reach significance, likely because of low power. Conclusions about previously exposed vaccinees are limited because only five to seven AZD1222 recipients were SARS-CoV-2 seropositive at baseline. Because no samples from the day 14 peak response were available, repertoires could be characterized only after the peak T cell response.

This specimen's time point label, per the study, means: baseline before first vaccination. The treatment or condition label corresponds to: meningococcal conjugate vaccine given as trial control. Samples from vaccinated people were obtained from the UK trials COV001 and COV002, which included a single-blind randomized controlled phase 2/3 trial of AZD1222 (ChAdOx1 nCoV-19) in healthy adults. Trial participant PBMC samples were collected at day 0 and day 28 after the second dose for TCRbeta chain sequencing. This chain is built from TRBV3-1 (or the pseudogene TRBV3-2) and TRBJ2-1, with the D gene call left open. The source is an adult in good health. The sequencing used peripheral blood, collected on day 0 of MenACWY control vaccination. CDR3 protein: CASSQGLGYEQFF. Here is the DNA: TGTGCCAGCAGCCAAGGGCTGGGTTATGAGCAGTTCTTC.